This TCR beta chain derives from a study of blood T cell repertoires in COVID-19. The data were produced by immunoSEQ multiplex PCR, yet TCRdb's version contains in-frame clones alone and is incomplete. The table records around 270,000 clones, around 89% of them present only once. Trimming pared 4 bases from V and 6 bases from J, leaving 15 bases between. Looked up from germline, CDR1 is SEHNR and CDR2 is FQNEAQ (reference sequence). This CDR3 has 14 residues. Material: peripheral blood. This sequence joins TRBV7-9 and TRBJ1-1; maybe TRBD1 (5 bases). This receptor was taken from a man aged 35 to 55 with acute or convalescent COVID-19. CDR3 sequence (DNA): TGTGCCAGCAGCTCCCCGGGACGGGGGGCTGAAGCTTTCTTT. Translating gives CASSSPGRGAEAFF.